Following are 31 T cell receptor beta chains from one sample sequenced in a study of T cell responses to AZD1222 COVID-19 vaccine. Profiling relied on immunoSEQ multiplex PCR, and the TCRdb table lists in-frame clones only, not all of them. The sample has about 210,000 clones; 85% to 95% are singletons. This material consisted of peripheral blood, taken on day 0 of AZD1222 vaccination. Receptor source: an adult in good health.

The chain employs TRBV4-2 and TRBJ2-5; 7 nucleotides agree with TRBD1. Germline trimming cut 3 bases from V and 2 bases from J; bases unmatched to any gene: 3. The CDR3 has 14 residues. CDR1 is LGHNA and CDR2 is YNFKEQ in the germline V gene. In DNA, the CDR3 is TGTGCCAGCAGCCAGGGACAGAATCAAGAGACCCAGTACTTC. This gives the protein CASSQGQNQETQYF.

As regards this clone: Other DNA sequences from this sample encode an identical CDR3 as well. V and J are TRBV2 and TRBJ1-1, with TRBD1 as a possible D gene (5 bases). CDR3 length: 13 residues. The germline V and J ends were trimmed by 5 bases and 2 bases, with 9 bases remaining between them. Per the germline V gene, CDR1 is SNHLY and CDR2 is FYNNEI. The CDR3 here is CASSRGVNTEAFF. In DNA, the CDR3 is TGTGCCAGCAGTAGAGGGGTCAACACTGAAGCTTTCTTT. Together with reference TRBV2 and TRBJ1-1, the CDR3 gives the full variable domain: EPEVTQTPSHQVTQMGQEVILRCVPISNHLYFYWYRQILGQKVEFLVSFYNNEISEKSEIFDDQFSVERPDGSNFTLKIRSTKLEDSAMYFCASSRGVNTEAFFGQGTRLTVV.

This clone was seen once. The chain employs TRBV7-9 and TRBJ2-1, with TRBD2 matching 9 bases. Germline-derived CDR1 and CDR2 are SEHNR and FQNEAQ (reference sequence). This CDR3 comprises 14 residues. J lost 10 bases, V lost 7 bases, and 11 bases had no gene match. CDR3 DNA sequence: TGTGCCAGCAAGGGGACTAGCTCGGATAGCGAGCAGTTCTTC. This codes for CASKGTSSDSEQFF.

J is TRBJ1-1 and V is TRBV6-1; a possible D gene is TRBD1 (6 bases). Germline CDR1 reads MNHNS; CDR2 reads SASEGT. Between the trimmed V and J ends, which lost 1 base and 4 bases, there was a span of 7 bases. The CDR3 contains 13 residues. CDR3 nucleotides: TGTGCCAGCAGTGAAGGGGGGGCCACTGAAGCTTTCTTT. Protein product: CASSEGGATEAFF.

The chain couples TRBV5-1 to TRBJ1-3; 8 nucleotides align to TRBD1. The junction had 9 bases not matched to a gene; V was cut back by 3 bases and J by 1 base. The germline V gene has CDR1 SGHRS and CDR2 YFSETQ. CDR3 size: 17 residues. CDR3 DNA sequence: TGCGCCAGCAGCTCCAGGACAGGGAGTCTATCTGGAAACACCATATATTTT. Encoded protein: CASSSRTGSLSGNTIYF.

The CDR3 bases are TGTGCTAGTGGCCCCAGGGCAAGAGGTGAAGCTTTCTTT. Translated, it gives CASGPRARGEAFF. The chain combines TRBV12-5 with TRBJ1-1, with a weak D call TRBD1 (5 bases). This CDR3 region has 13 residues. Between the trimmed V and J ends, which lost 6 bases and 7 bases, there was a span of 15 bases. Per the germline V gene, CDR1 is LGHNT and CDR2 is FRNRAP.

V usage is TRBV30 and J usage is TRBJ2-3; no clear D. The CDR3 is 11 amino acids. Germline lookup yields CDR1 GTSNPN and CDR2 SVGIG (reference sequence). V shed 5 bases and J shed 6 bases, with 9 bases lying between them. CDR3 amino acids: CAWAGRDTQYF. The CDR3 nucleotides are TGTGCCTGGGCCGGTAGGGATACGCAGTATTTT.

Concerning this clone: Other DNA sequences from this sample encode an identical CDR3 as well. The rearrangement joins TRBV18 to TRBJ1-5; no clear D gene. The germline V gene has CDR1 KGHSH and CDR2 LQKENI. There are 13 residues in the CDR3. The V end lost 2 bases, the J end lost 5 bases, and 7 bases lay between the germline ends. CDR3 nucleotide sequence: TGTGCCAGCTCACCAGGGCGGGATCAGCCCCAGCATTTT. As protein: CASSPGRDQPQHF. The variable domain in full, with the rest retrieved from reference TRBV18 and TRBJ1-5, is NAGVMQNPRHLVRRRGQEARLRCSPMKGHSHVYWYRQLPEEGLKFMVYLQKENIIDESGMPKERFSAEFPKEGPSILRIQQVVRGDSAAYFCASSPGRDQPQHFGDGTRLSIL.

The rearrangement links TRBV5-3 to TRBJ1-2; D unresolved. TRBV5-3 falls under the ORF class, with uncertain function. V was shortened by 3 bases and J by 8 bases, with 5 bases between the two germline ends. This CDR3 comprises 10 residues. The CDR3 spells CARSSEGYTF. The CDR3 region has the DNA TGTGCCAGAAGCTCGGAAGGCTACACCTTC.

This clone was picked up one time. V and J are TRBV5-4 and TRBJ2-2; TRBD1 is a possible D gene (6 bases). The CDR3 is 16 residues long. The germline gives CDR1 SGHNT, CDR2 YYREEE (reference sequence). With 4 bases removed from V and 1 base from J, the gap between germline ends came to 14 bases. The CDR3 DNA follows: TGTGCCAGCAGCGACCCTCAGGGGAAGAACACCGGGGAGCTGTTTTTT. It encodes CASSDPQGKNTGELFF.

The chain carries TRBV7-9 and TRBJ2-7, with 9 bases identical to TRBD1. Germline CDR1 reads SEHNR; CDR2 reads FQNEAQ (reference sequence). The trim removed 6 bases at V and 2 bases at J, leaving 8 bases unmatched. The CDR3 has 15 amino acids. CDR3 residues: CASRKEGTGTYEQYF. The DNA for the CDR3 is TGTGCCAGCAGAAAAGAGGGGACAGGGACCTACGAGCAGTACTTC.

The chain combines TRBV25-1 with TRBJ1-6; D not resolved. The CDR3 length is 14 residues. The germline gives CDR1 MGHDK, CDR2 SYGVNS. Trimming cost V 0 bases and J 6 bases, with 6 bases left between them. The CDR3 reads CASSEYFLNSPLHF. The CDR3 nucleotides read TGTGCCAGCAGTGAATATTTTCTTAATTCACCCCTCCACTTT. The whole variable domain, filled in from reference TRBV25-1 and TRBJ1-6, reads EADIYQTPRYLVIGTGKKITLECSQTMGHDKMYWYQQDPGMELHLIHYSYGVNSTEKGDLSSESTVSRIRTEHFPLTLESARPSHTSQYLCASSEYFLNSPLHFGNGTRLTVT.

The chain recombines TRBV5-1 with TRBJ1-5; D possibly corresponds to TRBD1 (5 bases). The CDR3 extends over 15 amino acids. From germline, CDR1 is SGHRS and CDR2 YFSETQ. With 1 base removed from V and 5 bases from J, the gap between germline ends came to 13 bases. CDR3 amino acids: CASSLIGREDQPQHF. The CDR3 DNA reads as TGCGCCAGCAGCTTGATCGGCAGGGAAGATCAGCCCCAGCATTTT. The variable domain in full, with the rest retrieved from reference TRBV5-1 and TRBJ1-5, is KAGVTQTPRYLIKTRGQQVTLSCSPISGHRSVSWYQQTPGQGLQFLFEYFSETQRNKGNFPGRFSGRQFSNSRSEMNVSTLELGDSALYLCASSLIGREDQPQHFGDGTRLSIL.

The V and J genes are TRBV10-3 and TRBJ1-5; the match to TRBD1 covers 8 bases. The CDR3 totals 13 residues. V dropped 11 bases and J dropped 4; count of bases not matched to a gene: 7. Germline CDR1 is ENHRY and CDR2 is SYGVKD. CDR3: CAARQGLNQPQHF. CDR3 in DNA: TGTGCCGCAAGACAGGGGCTTAATCAGCCCCAGCATTTT.

The chain uses TRBV27 and TRBJ1-6; 7 bases line up with TRBD1. This CDR3 is 14 amino acids long. The germline V gene encodes CDR1 MNHEY and CDR2 SMNVEV (reference sequence). With V trimmed by 2 bases and J by 9 bases, 4 bases remained unmatched. CDR3 bases: TGTGCCAGCAGTTTAGACAGGGTGTCTTCACCCCTCCACTTT. Its protein is CASSLDRVSSPLHF.

CDR3 in DNA: TGTGCCAGCAGCTTAAGGGGGAGCACTGAAGCTTTCTTT. It encodes CASSLRGSTEAFF. The chain links TRBV11-3 to TRBJ1-1; D is possibly TRBD1 (6 bases). CDR1 is SGHNT and CDR2 is YENEEA in the germline V gene. The ends were cut back, 2 bases at V and 4 bases at J, with 8 bases in the middle. The CDR3 length is 13 residues.

The rearrangement links TRBV27 to TRBJ2-3; 7 nucleotides agree with TRBD1. The CDR3 consists of 14 residues. Unmatched junction bases numbered 7, after V lost 10 bases and J lost 0 bases. Germline V CDR1 and CDR2: MNHEY, SMNVEV (reference sequence). The CDR3 nucleotides read TGTGCCACTGCCCGGGACAGTAGCACAGATACGCAGTATTTT. It encodes CATARDSSTDTQYF.

The J gene is TRBJ1-3, the V gene TRBV2, with D unresolved. The germline gives CDR1 SNHLY, CDR2 FYNNEI. The CDR3 is 13 amino acids. V lost 6 bases, J lost 0 bases, and 6 bases lay in between. CDR3 sequence (DNA): TGTGCCAGCAGGGTGAGCTCTGGAAACACCATATATTTT. Translated, it gives CASRVSSGNTIYF.

The chain uses TRBV5-4 and TRBJ1-2, with 7 positions matching TRBD1. Germline trimming cut 4 bases from V and 6 bases from J; bases unmatched to any gene: 12. The CDR3 totals 15 residues. Germline V gene lookup returns CDR1 SGHNT and CDR2 YYREEE (reference sequence). CDR3 amino acids: CASSVGQQPNHGYTF. The CDR3 DNA sequence: TGTGCCAGCAGCGTGGGACAGCAGCCCAATCATGGCTACACCTTC.

The J gene is TRBJ1-2, the V gene TRBV6-5, with a weak D call TRBD1 (5 bases). The CDR3 runs to 14 residues. Germline-derived CDR1 and CDR2 are MNHEY and SVGAGI. Trimming cost V 6 bases and J 3 bases, with 14 bases left between them. Here the CDR3 DNA reads TGTGCCAGCAGCACCGTCGGGGGAGACTATGGCTACACCTTC. Its translation: CASSTVGGDYGYTF.

Only one count was recorded for this clone. The chain uses TRBV20-1 and TRBJ1-2, with 10 bases fitting TRBD1. This CDR3 comprises 15 residues. V was pared by 3 bases and J by 4 bases, with 8 bases of the junction left unmatched. Germline-derived CDR1 and CDR2 are DFQATT and SNEGSKA (reference sequence). CDR3 bases: TGCAGTGCTAGTAGGAGACAGGGGGCCGGCTATGGCTACACCTTC. Protein sequence: CSASRRQGAGYGYTF.

The gene calls are TRBV2 and TRBJ2-2; D possibly matches TRBD1 or TRBD2 (6 bases each). CDR3 length: 14 amino acids. Germline V lookup: CDR1 SNHLY, CDR2 FYNNEI. The germline V and J ends were trimmed by 10 bases and 6 bases, with 18 bases remaining between them. This CDR3 reads CATGGRVSSGELFF. In DNA, the CDR3 is TGTGCCACCGGGGGCCGGGTGTCTTCCGGGGAGCTGTTTTTT.

The chain has TRBV14 and TRBJ1-1; 7 bases map to TRBD1. Germline V gene data show CDR1 as SGHDN and CDR2 as FVKESK. J lost 10 bases, V lost 2 bases, and 13 bases had no gene match. The CDR3 spans 15 residues. The CDR3 DNA follows: TGTGCCAGCAGCCAACCCGGGGCAGGGGGAAGTGGAGCTTTCTTT. Translated: CASSQPGAGGSGAFF.

The chain combines TRBV27 with TRBJ2-1; 8 positions agree with TRBD2. The CDR3 has 14 residues. Germline V CDR1 and CDR2: MNHEY, SMNVEV (reference sequence). Trimming cost V 8 bases and J 2 bases; bases outside gene matches: 5. The CDR3 region has the DNA TGTGCCAGCTTTTCGCGGGGGGCCTACAATGAGCAGTTCTTC. Translated: CASFSRGAYNEQFF.

V gene TRBV21-1 combines with J gene TRBJ1-1. TRBV21-1 is a pseudogene segment. The CDR3 length is 13 residues. CDR3 sequence (DNA): TGTGCCACTCGATCCCTTTCCGACACTGAAGCTTTCTTT. Its protein is CATRSLSDTEAFF.

The chain joins TRBV9 to TRBJ1-2, with a possible D match to TRBD1 (5 bases). The CDR3 contains 12 residues. Trimming removed 3 bases from V and 7 bases from J, with 10 bases in between. The germline CDR1 and CDR2 sequences are SGDLS and YYNGEE. The CDR3 sequence is CASSAGNFGYTF. CDR3 coding DNA: TGTGCCAGCAGCGCAGGGAATTTTGGCTACACCTTC.

The J gene is TRBJ1-4, the V gene TRBV27, with no clear D. The CDR3 extends over 13 amino acids. Trimming took 4 bases from V and 6 from J, leaving 9 bases between them. From germline, CDR1 is MNHEY and CDR2 SMNVEV (reference sequence). The chain's CDR3 is CASSYFGDEKLFF. In DNA form, the CDR3 reads TGTGCCAGCAGTTATTTCGGGGATGAAAAACTGTTTTTT.

This rearrangement joins TRBV6-2 or TRBV6-3 to TRBJ2-3; D gene uncertain. The CDR3 runs 13 residues. With 2 bases removed from V and 4 bases from J, the gap between germline ends came to 7 bases. Germline values: CDR1 MNHEY, CDR2 SVGEGT. The CDR3 here is CASSYSSADTQYF. The CDR3 DNA reads as TGTGCCAGCAGTTACAGTAGTGCAGATACGCAGTATTTT.

The CDR3 DNA sequence: TGTGCCAGCAGCTCCCCGGGGGTCACAGATACGCAGTATTTT. It codes for CASSSPGVTDTQYF. The genes are TRBV3-1 (or the pseudogene TRBV3-2) and TRBJ2-3; maybe TRBD2 (6 bases). Germline CDR1 reads LGHDT; CDR2 reads YNNKEL (reference sequence). The CDR3 length is 14 residues. The ends were cut back, 5 bases at V and 2 bases at J, with 11 bases in the middle.

The rearrangement uses TRBV30 and TRBJ1-1; D might be TRBD1 (5 bases). Germline CDR1 reads GTSNPN; CDR2 reads SVGIG (reference sequence). Trimming took off 1 base at V and 1 base at J, with 13 bases between the two ends. The CDR3 length is 15 residues. In DNA, the CDR3 is TGTGCCTGGAGTGAATGGGGGGAGGCGAACACTGAAGCTTTCTTT. As protein: CAWSEWGEANTEAFF. The full variable domain, with the rest looked up from reference TRBV30 and TRBJ1-1, is SQTIHQWPATLVQPVGSPLSLECTVEGTSNPNLYWYRQAAGRGLQLLFYSVGIGQISSEVPQNLSASRPQDRQFILSSKKLLLSDSGFYLCAWSEWGEANTEAFFGQGTRLTVV.

The DNA of the CDR3 is TGCGCCAGCAGCTTGGGCTCAGGGTCCACAGATACGCAGTATTTT. Translation: CASSLGSGSTDTQYF. This chain links TRBV5-1 with TRBJ2-3, with D possibly being TRBD1 (5 bases). Germline CDR1 SGHRS, CDR2 YFSETQ. This CDR3 region has 15 residues. Trimming took 0 bases from V and 2 from J, leaving 10 bases between them.